Following are 25 T cell receptor beta chains from one sample sequenced in a study of T cells in Graves' hyperthyroidism and ophthalmopathy. Amplification yielded TCR beta CDR3 regions, with RNA transcripts as the source. An initial round of RT-PCR targeting the TCR CDR3 relied on the HTBI primer set. TCRdb independently ran MiXCR on the multiplex PCR reads; one entry per CDR3 protein. The profile shows around 570,000 distinct CDR3 sequences, just under 20% of them singletons. The sample taken for sequencing was blood. The receptors originated from a man aged 40-50 years with Graves' ophthalmopathy.

There are many counts of this clonotype. The rearrangement uses TRBV5-1 and TRBJ2-1; 14 nucleotides match TRBD2. From germline, CDR1 is SGHRS and CDR2 YFSETQ. V shed 3 bases, J shed 9 bases, and the junction held 5 bases outside the gene matches. The CDR3 runs 15 residues. CDR3 residues: CASSSPGLAGVEQFF. The CDR3 DNA is TGCGCCAGCAGCTCACCGGGACTAGCGGGAGTTGAGCAGTTCTTC.

This chain's CDR3 is CASRPTGTGNREQYF. The CDR3 bases are TGTGCCAGCAGACCAACCGGGACAGGGAATCGCGAGCAGTACTTC. V gene TRBV6-2 or TRBV6-3 combines with J gene TRBJ2-7; 9 bases line up with TRBD1. Germline assignment: CDR1 MNHEY and CDR2 SVGEGT. The CDR3 is 15 amino acids. V shed 6 bases, J shed 6 bases, and the junction held 12 bases outside the gene matches.

This clonotype was seen ten or more times. The rearrangement uses TRBV12-5 and TRBJ2-7; TRBD1 matches 8 bases. Germline lookup yields CDR1 LGHNT and CDR2 FRNRAP. The ends lost 3 bases at V and 2 bases at J; junction bases unmatched: 18. The CDR3 sequence is 19 residues long. This chain's CDR3 is CASGFTVYTDRGQPYEQYF. The CDR3 nucleotides are TGTGCTAGTGGTTTTACCGTTTACACCGACAGGGGCCAACCCTACGAGCAGTACTTC.

J is TRBJ2-5 and V is TRBV2; the D gene could be TRBD1 or TRBD2 (5 bases each). There are 14 residues in the CDR3. In germline, CDR1 is SNHLY, CDR2 FYNNEI. The V gene lost 1 base and the J gene lost 5 bases, with 11 bases spanning the gap. In DNA, the CDR3 is TGTGCCAGCAGTGAAGACGGGGCAGGGGAGACCCAGTACTTC. The encoded protein is CASSEDGAGETQYF.

This clonotype has a count of ten or more. In DNA form, the CDR3 reads TGTGCCAGCAGTGCGGGATCAGGTTACTACGAGCAGTACTTC. It codes for CASSAGSGYYEQYF. The V gene is TRBV12-3 or TRBV12-4, the J gene TRBJ2-7, with D perhaps TRBD2 (6 bases). The CDR3 spans 14 residues. With 5 bases removed from V and 3 bases from J, the gap between germline ends came to 14 bases.

V and J are TRBV9 and TRBJ1-2; 9 nucleotides match TRBD1. CDR1 is SGDLS and CDR2 is YYNGEE in the germline V gene. The CDR3 covers 14 residues. V shed 5 bases and J 6 bases; nucleotides not matched to a gene: 8. CDR3 protein: CASRSPGTGNGYTF. The DNA of the CDR3 is TGTGCCAGCAGAAGCCCCGGGACAGGGAATGGCTACACCTTC.

This clonotype was counted many times. The V gene is TRBV11-1, the J gene TRBJ2-5; 8 bases fit TRBD2. The germline V gene encodes CDR1 SGHAT and CDR2 FQDESV (reference sequence). The CDR3 contains 17 residues. After removal of 3 bases from V and 2 bases from J, the junction contained 11 bases not matched to a gene. The CDR3 coding sequence is TGTGCCAGCAGCTTGGGCCTAGCGGGCCCTGAGCAAGAGACCCAGTACTTC. It translates to CASSLGLAGPEQETQYF.

This clonotype was seen ten or more times. The rearrangement uses TRBV7-2 and TRBJ1-2; TRBD1 aligns across 12 bases. Germline V lookup: CDR1 SGHTA, CDR2 FQGNSA. J gave up 6 bases and V 0 bases, and 5 bases lay outside the gene matches. This CDR3 is 16 amino acids long. CDR3 residues: CASSLAGDRGRDGYTF. CDR3 DNA: TGTGCCAGCAGCTTAGCGGGGGACAGGGGGCGGGATGGCTACACCTTC.

The chain couples TRBV29-1 to TRBJ1-1; D call uncertain. Germline V lookup: CDR1 SQVTM, CDR2 ANQGSEA. This CDR3 is 11 amino acids long. V lost 5 bases and J 0 bases, leaving 4 bases between the germline ends. The CDR3 loop is CSVIVNTEAFF. The CDR3 coding sequence is TGCAGCGTTATTGTGAACACTGAAGCTTTCTTT.

This clonotype has ten or more counts. The chain employs TRBV11-2 and TRBJ2-4; maybe TRBD1 (5 bases). Per germline, CDR1 SGHAT and CDR2 FQNNGV. CDR3 length: 20 amino acids. Trimming took 1 base from V and 3 from J, leaving 25 bases between them. CDR3 nucleotide sequence: TGTGCCAGCAGCTTAGTCCCAATCGCCGGCCAGGGTAATATCAAAAACATTCAGTACTTC. Translating it yields CASSLVPIAGQGNIKNIQYF.

This clonotype was detected a few times. The chain has TRBV6-2 or TRBV6-3 and TRBJ1-2; 7 bases match TRBD1. Trimming at V came to 2 bases and at J to 6 bases, leaving 6 bases not matched to a gene. CDR1 is MNHEY and CDR2 is SVGEGT in the germline V gene. The CDR3 contains 14 residues. In DNA, the CDR3 is TGTGCCAGCAGTTACAGCATACAGGGGAATGGCTACACCTTC. This codes for CASSYSIQGNGYTF.

A word on this clonotype: An end of the junction differs from the germline gene, which may be a read error. This chain uses TRBV25-1 with TRBJ2-1; a possible D gene is TRBD1 (5 bases). Per germline, CDR1 MGHDK and CDR2 SYGVNS. CDR3 length: 18 amino acids. Written as DNA, the CDR3 is TGTGCCGGCAGTGGAACCTCCCCTTGGACACCCAAGAGGAATGAGCAGTTCTTC. The encoded protein is CAGSGTSPWTPKRNEQFF.

This clonotype was detected many times. This chain joins TRBV7-8 and TRBJ2-7; no firm D call. The CDR3 extends over 16 amino acids. Germline-derived CDR1 and CDR2 are SGHVS and FQNEAQ. V was cut by 4 bases and J by 0 bases, with 16 bases left in between. CDR3 in amino acids: CASSSGHLPSSYEQYF. Here the CDR3 DNA reads TGTGCCAGCAGCTCTGGGCACCTTCCGAGCTCCTACGAGCAGTACTTC.

The chain recombines TRBV19 with TRBJ1-1, with a weak D call TRBD1 (5 bases). The CDR3 is 12 amino acids. The ends were cut back, 4 bases at V and 8 bases at J, with 11 bases in the middle. CDR1 is LNHDA and CDR2 is SQIVND in the germline V gene (reference sequence). The CDR3 protein is CASSKYGTEAFF. CDR3 sequence (DNA): TGTGCCAGTAGTAAATATGGGACCGAAGCTTTCTTT.

The rearrangement links TRBV28 to TRBJ1-1; D gene ambiguous. This CDR3 has 12 amino acids. V lost 9 bases and J 1 base, leaving 9 bases between the germline ends. The germline V gene has CDR1 MDHEN and CDR2 SYDVKM. This chain's CDR3 is CASLLKNTEAFF. The CDR3 nucleotides read TGTGCCAGTCTCCTCAAGAACACTGAAGCTTTCTTT.

This clonotype was recorded many times. The chain carries TRBV28 and TRBJ1-1; unclear D gene. V was shortened by 8 bases and J by 0 bases, with 7 bases between the two germline ends. Germline V gene data show CDR1 as MDHEN and CDR2 as SYDVKM. CDR3 length: 12 residues. CDR3 coding DNA: TGTGCCAGCCAGGAGATGAACACTGAAGCTTTCTTT. Translated: CASQEMNTEAFF. Complete variable domain (other parts from reference TRBV28 and TRBJ1-1): DVKVTQSSRYLVKRTGEKVFLECVQDMDHENMFWYRQDPGLGLRLIYFSYDVKMKEKGDIPEGYSVSREKKERFSLILESASTNQTSMYLCASQEMNTEAFFGQGTRLTVV.

The count of this clonotype is one. The conserved final phenylalanine or tryptophan is absent from the CDR3, which likely points to a read error. The chain recombines TRBV28 with TRBJ2-2; no reliable D call. Germline lookup yields CDR1 MDHEN and CDR2 SYDVKM. V was trimmed by 3 bases and J by 7 bases, leaving 6 bases between them. This CDR3 has 12 residues. The CDR3 DNA sequence: TGTGCCAGCAGTTTGTGGAGCGGGGAGCTGTTTCTT. Its translation: CASSLWSGELFL.

The chain links TRBV18 to TRBJ1-4, with 7 bases lining up with TRBD1. The J segment lost 2 bases and the V segment lost 6 bases, leaving 9 bases of the junction unmatched. The germline CDR1 and CDR2 sequences are KGHSH and LQKENI. CDR3 length: 16 residues. CDR3 in amino acids: CASSPIGTATNEKLFF. The DNA of the CDR3 is TGTGCCAGCTCCCCCATAGGGACAGCGACTAATGAAAAACTGTTTTTT.

This clonotype was detected ten times or more. V usage is TRBV20-1 and J usage is TRBJ1-2, with a possible D match to TRBD1 (5 bases). V was cut by 1 base and J by 3 bases, with 12 bases left in between. This CDR3 region has 14 residues. Germline loops: CDR1 DFQATT, CDR2 SNEGSKA (reference sequence). The CDR3: CSARVGAGHYGYTF. CDR3 sequence (DNA): TGCAGTGCTAGAGTAGGGGCAGGCCACTATGGCTACACCTTC.

This clonotype was found many times. The genes are TRBV18 and TRBJ1-5; 7 nucleotides match TRBD1. The CDR3 consists of 15 residues. Germline-derived CDR1 and CDR2 are KGHSH and LQKENI. Trimming took 3 bases from V and 4 from J; bases not matched to a gene: 6. CDR3 nucleotide sequence: TGTGCCAGCTCACCCTCACAGGGGATTAATCAGCCCCAGCATTTT. This sequence encodes CASSPSQGINQPQHF.

Of note for this clonotype: This could be a read error, since a much larger clone is one nucleotide away. V is TRBV20-1 and J is TRBJ2-7; D call uncertain. Germline CDR1 and CDR2: DFQATT and SNEGSKA (reference sequence). This CDR3 has 14 amino acids. In nucleotides, the CDR3 is TGCGGTGCTAGAGATGCGCTGAGCCCCTACGAGCAGTACTTC. It yields the protein CGARDALSPYEQYF.

This clonotype has ten or more counts. Here the CDR3 reads CASSHRDTEAFF. In nucleotides, the CDR3 is TGTGCCAGCAGCCACCGGGACACTGAAGCTTTCTTT. V gene TRBV18 combines with J gene TRBJ1-1; D ambiguous. Between the trimmed V and J ends, which lost 8 bases and 3 bases, there was a span of 10 bases. CDR3 size: 12 residues. Germline loops: CDR1 KGHSH, CDR2 LQKENI.

This clonotype was counted between two and nine times. The V call is TRBV2, the J call TRBJ1-5, with 10 nucleotides matching TRBD1. The J segment lost 6 bases and the V segment lost 8 bases, leaving 7 bases of the junction unmatched. CDR1 is SNHLY and CDR2 is FYNNEI in the germline V gene. CDR3 size: 14 residues. The CDR3 nucleotides read TGTGCCAGCCGAGGGACAGGGGCACTTCAGCCCCAGCATTTT. Translating it yields CASRGTGALQPQHF.

As to this clonotype: A much larger clone sits a single nucleotide away, making a read error possible. The chain joins TRBV7-9 to TRBJ2-3; possible D gene TRBD1, 6 bases. In germline, CDR1 is SEHNR, CDR2 FQNEAQ (reference sequence). The CDR3 runs to 16 residues. The V end was cut by 5 bases, the J end by 0 bases, with 15 bases between. The CDR3 coding sequence is TGTGCCAGCAGCCAGGGGCAGAGACACAGCACAGATACGCAGTATTTT. As protein: CASSQGQRHSTDTQYF.

Many counts were recorded for this clonotype. The chain has TRBV7-8 and TRBJ2-2, with D possibly called TRBD1 or TRBD2 (5 bases each). Between the trimmed V and J ends, which lost 5 bases and 3 bases, there was a span of 16 bases. Germline V lookup: CDR1 SGHVS, CDR2 FQNEAQ. The CDR3 spans 16 residues. The CDR3 coding sequence is TGTGCCAGCAGCCCGGCGTTGGGGACCTACACCGGGGAGCTGTTTTTT. It yields the protein CASSPALGTYTGELFF.